The rows below give T cell receptor beta chains drawn from one sample of a study of T cells after yellow fever vaccination. MiXCR, run by TCRdb on the 5' RACE reads, gives a single entry per CDR3 protein. Of more than 300,000 distinct CDR3 sequences in the sample, 3.5% to 5% were seen once. The input for sequencing was PBMCs, taken 15 days after the yellow fever booster vaccination. The receptors originated from a man aged 18 to 30 who received the YFV17D yellow fever vaccine. Each CDR3 is given with its conserved first and last residue. The order of the fields is CDR3 length, J gene, D gene, clone size, V gene, CDR3 protein, CDR3 DNA. A D gene is named only where the DNA matches it firmly. Only some rows state a clone size, as once, few, many or a class for expanded clones.

11	TRBJ2-5	TRBD1	few	TRBV7-9	CASSRGDRSYF	TGTGCCAGCAGCCGAGGGGACAGATCGTACTTC
15	TRBJ1-6	-	few	TRBV4-2	CASSQEGTYNSPLHF	TGTGCCAGCAGCCAAGAGGGTACCTATAATTCACCCCTCCACTTT
15	TRBJ1-4	-	many	TRBV20-1	CSAKPTGRGYEKLFF	TGCAGTGCTAAACCGACAGGTCGGGGGTATGAAAAACTGTTTTTT
12	TRBJ1-5	-	many	TRBV12-3/TRBV12-4	CASTKGRQPQHF	TGTGCCAGCACTAAGGGGCGTCAGCCCCAGCATTTT
17	TRBJ1-4	-	few	TRBV7-9	CASSLKGGHTTNEKLFF	TGTGCCAGCAGCTTGAAGGGAGGCCATACAACTAATGAAAAACTGTTTTTT
14	TRBJ2-1	TRBD1	few	TRBV5-4	CASSRGTGGNEQFF	TGTGCCAGCAGCCGGGGGACAGGGGGTAATGAGCAGTTCTTC
15	TRBJ2-1	-	-	TRBV7-9	CASRENVGGRNEQFF	TGTGCCAGCAGAGAAAATGTAGGGGGGCGTAATGAGCAGTTCTTC
15	TRBJ2-5	TRBD2	many	TRBV20-1	CSARSSGGASETQYF	TGCAGTGCTCGCTCTAGCGGGGGGGCCAGCGAGACCCAGTACTTC
13	TRBJ1-3	-	few	TRBV10-3	CATLTGPIDTIYF	TGTGCCACCTTGACGGGACCGATCGACACCATATATTTT
17	TRBJ1-1	-	many	TRBV7-8	CASSLARSWGLNTEAFF	TGTGCCAGCAGCTTAGCTCGGTCTTGGGGGCTGAACACTGAAGCTTTCTTT
12	TRBJ1-1	-	many	TRBV15	CATAGQGRQAFF	TGTGCCACCGCCGGGCAGGGCCGCCAAGCTTTCTTT
15	TRBJ2-5	TRBD2	many	TRBV20-1	CSARATSGVRETQYF	TGCAGTGCTAGAGCCACTAGCGGGGTCAGGGAGACCCAGTACTTC
12	TRBJ1-2	-	-	TRBV20-1	CSARARNYGYTF	TGCAGTGCTAGGGCCAGGAACTATGGCTACACCTTC
14	TRBJ2-5	TRBD1	many	TRBV27	CASRGTGGEETQYF	TGTGCCAGCAGGGGGACAGGGGGCGAGGAGACCCAGTACTTC
14	TRBJ1-1	-	many	TRBV20-1	CSAREVAFNTEAFF	TGCAGTGCTAGAGAGGTGGCCTTTAACACTGAAGCTTTCTTT
14	TRBJ2-7	-	few	TRBV20-1	CSAYLQGSSYEQYF	TGCAGTGCCTATCTCCAGGGGAGCTCCTACGAGCAGTACTTC
13	TRBJ2-7	-	few	TRBV5-1	CASSLGVRNEQYF	TGCGCCAGCAGCTTGGGGGTAAGGAACGAGCAGTACTTC
16	TRBJ1-1	-	many	TRBV5-1	CASSLGIGGRNTEAFF	TGCGCCAGCAGCTTGGGGATCGGCGGACGGAACACTGAAGCTTTCTTT
11	TRBJ2-5	-	few	TRBV29-1	CSDLKVSTQYF	TGCAGCGATCTGAAAGTATCGACCCAGTACTTC
13	TRBJ1-2	-	-	TRBV20-1	CSAVRSEGFGYTF	TGCAGTGCTGTTCGTTCAGAAGGCTTTGGCTACACCTTC
17	TRBJ1-5	-	-	TRBV18	CASSNLSGFDSNQPQHF	TGTGCCAGCTCTAACCTTTCGGGATTCGATAGCAATCAGCCCCAGCATTTT
15	TRBJ2-1	-	-	TRBV11-2	CASSLGRGTYNEQFF	TGTGCCAGCAGCTTAGGTAGGGGTACCTACAATGAGCAGTTCTTC
19	TRBJ2-3	-	many	TRBV25-1	CASSEEFTGTPVSTDTQYF	TGTGCCAGCAGTGAAGAATTTACCGGGACACCTGTTAGCACAGATACGCAGTATTTT
15	TRBJ1-4	-	few	TRBV9	CASSVPYRPNEKLFF	TGTGCCAGCAGCGTGCCCTATCGTCCAAATGAAAAACTGTTTTTT
12	TRBJ1-2	-	many	TRBV29-1	CSVEGQDYGYTF	TGCAGCGTTGAGGGACAAGACTATGGCTACACCTTC
15	TRBJ1-4	-	many	TRBV5-1	CASSPGAGSNEKLFF	TGCGCCAGCAGCCCCGGGGCGGGTAGTAATGAAAAACTGTTTTTT
16	TRBJ1-3	TRBD1	many	TRBV7-9	CASSQNRDSSGNTIYF	TGTGCCAGCAGCCAGAACCGGGACAGCTCTGGAAACACCATATATTTT
13	TRBJ2-5	-	-	TRBV7-9	CASSLAGVQTQYF	TGTGCCAGCAGCTTAGCAGGGGTACAGACCCAGTACTTC
15	TRBJ2-3	-	many	TRBV7-9	CASSLTKNHVDTQYF	TGTGCCAGCAGCCTCACGAAGAACCATGTCGATACGCAGTATTTT
17	TRBJ2-3	-	many	TRBV7-2	CASSLSIGRLITDTQYF	TGTGCCAGCAGCTTATCTATCGGGCGGTTAATAACAGATACGCAGTATTTT